This T cell receptor beta chain was documented in a study of T-cell memory formation after mild COVID-19. Constant-segment-primed 5'RACE gave TCR alpha and TCR beta cDNA libraries with sample barcodes and UMIs. TCRdb redid the calling of the 5' RACE reads with MiXCR, one entry per CDR3 protein. The sample records 290,000 or so distinct CDR3 sequences, 19% being singletons. Trimming shortened V by 4 bases and J by 6 bases, and 9 bases separated the two germline ends. CDR1 is LGHNA and CDR2 is YSLEER in the germline V gene. The CDR3 has 12 residues. General study results and limits: Clones that contracted from day 15 to 85 were balanced CD4/CD8, while later expanders leaned CD4+. Memory from before infection featured some responding clones, which suggests cross-reactive memory joined.

The table lists this clonotype with a few counts. Its antigen remains unidentified. Sequenced input: PBMCs or a T cell subset sorted from them (not recorded which). The chain links TRBV4-3 to TRBJ1-1; D is undetermined. This TCR was sampled from a man younger than 35 who had mild COVID-19 (a few samples of this study predate the infection). Cell type and time point are not known. In DNA form, the CDR3 reads TGCGCCAGCAGCCCAGAGGGCGCTGAAGCTTTCTTT. This encodes CASSPEGAEAFF.